The rows below give T cell receptor beta chains drawn from one sample of a study of blood T cell repertoires in COVID-19. Sequenced by immunoSEQ multiplex PCR; TCRdb stores in-frame clones only, minus some. The sample lists roughly 250,000 clones; 79% were seen once. Sequenced: peripheral blood. The receptor source for this set is a woman between 35 and 50 years old with active or convalescent COVID-19. The CDR3 runs from the conserved cysteine through the conserved F or W. D genes are given only for firm matches. Clone size appears in some rows only: once, few, many, or a class for an expanded clone.

len	abundance	v_gene	d_gene	j_gene	CDR3aa	CDR3nt
15	-	TRBV4-1	-	TRBJ1-2	CASSQDQASNYGYTF	TGCGCCAGCAGCCAAGACCAGGCCTCTAACTATGGCTACACCTTC
16	-	TRBV5-1	TRBD2	TRBJ2-3	CASSLAGGFQGDTQYF	TGCGCCAGCAGCTTGGCCGGGGGGTTTCAAGGAGATACGCAGTATTTT
16	-	TRBV5-1	TRBD1	TRBJ2-2	CASSRTGTGVTGELFF	TGCGCCAGCAGCAGAACCGGGACAGGGGTAACCGGGGAGCTGTTTTTT
13	-	TRBV5-1	TRBD1	TRBJ1-1	CASSTSTGGKAFF	TGCGCCAGCAGCACTTCAACAGGGGGGAAAGCTTTCTTT
13	many	TRBV5-1	-	TRBJ1-1	CASSLEDRLEAFF	TGCGCCAGCAGCTTGGAAGACAGACTTGAAGCTTTCTTT
14	-	TRBV5-1	TRBD1	TRBJ2-3	CASRDRVGTDTQYF	TGCGCCAGCAGGGACAGGGTGGGCACAGATACGCAGTATTTT
15	-	TRBV5-5	-	TRBJ2-2	CASSLGTYNTGELFF	TGTGCCAGCAGCTTGGGTACATATAACACCGGGGAGCTGTTTTTT
17	-	TRBV19	TRBD1	TRBJ1-5	CASSIGTGRYSNQPQHF	TGTGCCAGTAGTATAGGGACAGGGCGATATAGCAATCAGCCCCAGCATTTT
13	-	TRBV29-1	-	TRBJ1-2	CSVLNPGNYGYTF	TGCAGCGTTCTCAACCCCGGGAACTATGGCTACACCTTC
16	-	TRBV15	TRBD2	TRBJ2-2	CATSRELAGGTGELFF	TGTGCCACCAGCAGAGAGCTAGCGGGGGGAACCGGGGAGCTGTTTTTT
14	-	TRBV7-6	TRBD1	TRBJ1-4	CASSEGGGNEKLFF	TGTGCCAGCAGCGAAGGGGGCGGAAATGAAAAACTGTTTTTT
14	-	TRBV7-3	TRBD2	TRBJ2-1	CASSQTSGGARQFF	TGTGCCAGCAGTCAGACTAGCGGGGGGGCCCGCCAGTTCTTC
14	-	TRBV24-1	-	TRBJ1-2	CATSDLDRNYGYTF	TGTGCCACCAGTGATTTGGACAGGAACTATGGCTACACCTTC
14	-	TRBV30	TRBD2	TRBJ2-1	CAWARLAAYNEQFF	TGTGCCTGGGCGAGACTAGCGGCTTACAATGAGCAGTTCTTC
17	once	TRBV11-2	TRBD1	TRBJ1-1	CASSAGTGGWGNTEAFF	TGTGCCAGCAGCGCCGGGACAGGGGGATGGGGTAACACTGAAGCTTTCTTT
16	-	TRBV5-6	TRBD1	TRBJ1-1	CASSLYRQGGWAEAFF	TGTGCCAGCAGCTTGTATCGACAGGGGGGTTGGGCTGAAGCTTTCTTT
16	-	TRBV7-3	TRBD2	TRBJ2-3	CASSLIRRGGTDTQYF	TGTGCCAGCAGCTTAATTCGGCGGGGGGGCACAGATACGCAGTATTTT
15	few	TRBV11-1	TRBD1	TRBJ2-1	CASSSRQGHNNEQFF	TGTGCCAGCAGCTCCAGACAGGGTCACAACAATGAGCAGTTCTTC
15	-	TRBV11-1	TRBD2	TRBJ2-1	CASSLLRLAGHEQFF	TGTGCCAGCAGCTTGTTACGCCTAGCGGGGCATGAGCAGTTCTTC
13	-	TRBV12-3/TRBV12-4	-	TRBJ1-1	CASTLTANTEAFF	TGTGCCAGCACCTTGACAGCGAACACTGAAGCTTTCTTT
15	few	TRBV18	-	TRBJ1-2	CASSPPPGRGYGYTF	TGTGCCAGCTCACCACCCCCTGGGAGGGGCTATGGCTACACCTTC
15	-	TRBV19	-	TRBJ1-2	CASSMNPSDSGGYTF	TGTGCCAGTAGTATGAACCCCTCCGACAGCGGGGGCTACACCTTC
15	-	TRBV5-4	TRBD1	TRBJ1-4	CASSLGTGPNEKLFF	TGTGCCAGCAGCTTGGGGACAGGGCCTAATGAAAAACTGTTTTTT
18	-	TRBV3-1/TRBV3-2	-	TRBJ2-5	CASSQLWSPLGDQETQYF	TGTGCCAGCAGCCAACTATGGTCACCTCTCGGTGACCAAGAGACCCAGTACTTC
14	-	TRBV7-3	-	TRBJ1-1	CASSLNRDGTEAFF	TGTGCCAGCAGCCTCAACAGGGATGGCACTGAAGCTTTCTTT
16	-	TRBV6-5	TRBD1	TRBJ1-6	CASSYSQGAHNSPLHF	TGTGCCAGCAGTTACTCCCAGGGGGCGCATAATTCACCCCTCCACTTT
15	-	TRBV10-3	TRBD1	TRBJ1-1	CAISEFRDRGTEAFF	TGTGCCATCAGTGAGTTCCGGGACAGGGGCACTGAAGCTTTCTTT
15	-	TRBV4-1	TRBD2	TRBJ2-1	CASSQDIAGVDEQFF	TGCGCCAGCAGCCAAGATATAGCGGGGGTGGATGAGCAGTTCTTC
17	-	TRBV7-3	-	TRBJ1-1	CASSLFPRGPKNTEAFF	TGTGCCAGCAGCTTATTTCCCCGTGGGCCGAAGAACACTGAAGCTTTCTTT
17	few	TRBV2	-	TRBJ1-5	CASSERGIRGAAQPQHF	TGTGCCAGCAGTGAACGGGGGATTCGGGGGGCGGCTCAGCCCCAGCATTTT
15	few	TRBV7-3	TRBD1	TRBJ1-1	CASSLILDRATEAFF	TGTGCCAGCAGCTTAATCCTGGACAGGGCCACTGAAGCTTTCTTT
16	once	TRBV11-2	TRBD1	TRBJ1-1	CASSPKGQGARTEAFF	TGTGCCAGCAGCCCGAAGGGGCAGGGGGCGCGCACTGAAGCTTTCTTT
14	-	TRBV6-6	TRBD1	TRBJ1-6	CASSPGDSFSPLHF	TGTGCCAGCAGCCCCGGGGACAGTTTTTCACCCCTCCACTTT
11	-	TRBV14	-	TRBJ1-2	CASSQGGPSTF	TGTGCCAGCAGCCAAGGCGGCCCCTCCACCTTC
17	-	TRBV19	TRBD1	TRBJ2-7	CASSMDGGTGPPDEQYF	TGTGCCAGTAGTATGGACGGTGGGACAGGACCCCCCGACGAGCAGTACTTC
13	-	TRBV7-8	-	TRBJ2-3	CATGGDSTDTQYF	TGTGCCACCGGAGGGGATAGCACAGATACGCAGTATTTT
14	-	TRBV28	TRBD1	TRBJ2-5	CAIPTGGRVETQYF	TGTGCCATTCCGACAGGGGGCCGGGTGGAGACCCAGTACTTC
13	-	TRBV5-4	-	TRBJ1-2	CASIVSGNYGYTF	TGTGCCAGCATCGTGAGCGGGAACTATGGCTACACCTTC
16	once	TRBV28	TRBD1	TRBJ1-1	CASRDRGKKGPTEAFF	TGTGCCAGCAGGGACAGGGGAAAGAAGGGGCCCACTGAAGCTTTCTTT
14	-	TRBV5-4	-	TRBJ1-1	CASSLAGRRSEAFF	TGTGCCAGCAGCTTGGCGGGCCGGAGGTCGGAAGCTTTCTTT
15	-	TRBV5-1	TRBD1	TRBJ2-3	CASSRDRTVTDTQYF	TGCGCCAGCAGCCGGGACAGGACAGTCACAGATACGCAGTATTTT
13	-	TRBV7-9	TRBD1	TRBJ1-4	CASLGQGNEKLFF	TGTGCCAGCCTGGGACAGGGAAATGAAAAACTGTTTTTT
16	many	TRBV7-2	TRBD2	TRBJ2-2	CASIGKRGARTGELFF	TGTGCCAGCATAGGGAAGCGGGGGGCTCGGACCGGGGAGCTGTTTTTT
14	-	TRBV15	TRBD1	TRBJ2-5	CATSIDRGRETQYF	TGTGCCACCAGCATAGACAGGGGGAGGGAGACCCAGTACTTC
14	-	TRBV6-1	-	TRBJ2-3	CASSEEGDTDTQYF	TGTGCCAGCAGTGAAGAAGGGGACACAGATACGCAGTATTTT
14	-	TRBV5-6	-	TRBJ2-1	CASSEDDGWNEQFF	TGTGCCAGCAGCGAGGATGACGGGTGGAATGAGCAGTTCTTC
15	-	TRBV19	TRBD1	TRBJ2-7	CASSPVDRVSGEQYF	TGTGCCAGTAGTCCGGTGGACAGGGTTTCGGGCGAGCAGTACTTC